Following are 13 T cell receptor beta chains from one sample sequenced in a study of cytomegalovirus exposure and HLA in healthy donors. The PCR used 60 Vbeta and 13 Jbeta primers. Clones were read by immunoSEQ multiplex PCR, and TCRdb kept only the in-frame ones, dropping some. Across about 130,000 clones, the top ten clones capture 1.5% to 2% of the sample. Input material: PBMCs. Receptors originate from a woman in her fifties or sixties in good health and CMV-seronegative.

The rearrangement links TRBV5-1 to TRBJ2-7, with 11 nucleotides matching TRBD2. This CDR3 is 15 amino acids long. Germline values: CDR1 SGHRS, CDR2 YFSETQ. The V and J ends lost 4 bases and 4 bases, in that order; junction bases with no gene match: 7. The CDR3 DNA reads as TGCGCCAGCAGCCTGGGGACTAGCGGAGGTTACGAGCAGTACTTC. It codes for CASSLGTSGGYEQYF.

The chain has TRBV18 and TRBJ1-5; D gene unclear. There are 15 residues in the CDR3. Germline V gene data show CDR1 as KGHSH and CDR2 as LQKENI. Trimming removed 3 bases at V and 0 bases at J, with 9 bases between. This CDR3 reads CASSPQTNSNQPQHF. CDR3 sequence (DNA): TGTGCCAGCTCACCTCAAACAAATAGCAATCAGCCCCAGCATTTT. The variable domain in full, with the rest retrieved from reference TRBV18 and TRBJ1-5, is NAGVMQNPRHLVRRRGQEARLRCSPMKGHSHVYWYRQLPEEGLKFMVYLQKENIIDESGMPKERFSAEFPKEGPSILRIQQVVRGDSAAYFCASSPQTNSNQPQHFGDGTRLSIL.

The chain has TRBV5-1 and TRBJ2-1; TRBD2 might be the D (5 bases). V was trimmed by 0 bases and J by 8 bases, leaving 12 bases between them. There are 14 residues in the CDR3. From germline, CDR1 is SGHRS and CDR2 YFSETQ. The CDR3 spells CASSLGASMDEQFF. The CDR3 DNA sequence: TGCGCCAGCAGCTTGGGGGCTAGCATGGATGAGCAGTTCTTC.

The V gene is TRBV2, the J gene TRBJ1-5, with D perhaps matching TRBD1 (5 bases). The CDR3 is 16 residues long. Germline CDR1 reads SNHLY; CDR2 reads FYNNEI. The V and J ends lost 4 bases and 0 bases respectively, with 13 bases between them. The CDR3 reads CASSARDYYSNQPQHF. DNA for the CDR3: TGTGCCAGCAGTGCCAGGGATTATTATAGCAATCAGCCCCAGCATTTT.

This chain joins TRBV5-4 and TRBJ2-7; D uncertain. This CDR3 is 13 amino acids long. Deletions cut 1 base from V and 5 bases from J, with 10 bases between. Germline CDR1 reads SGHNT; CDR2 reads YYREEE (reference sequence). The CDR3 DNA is TGTGCCAGCAGCTTGTTGGCTTCCCACGAGCAGTACTTC. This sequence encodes CASSLLASHEQYF.

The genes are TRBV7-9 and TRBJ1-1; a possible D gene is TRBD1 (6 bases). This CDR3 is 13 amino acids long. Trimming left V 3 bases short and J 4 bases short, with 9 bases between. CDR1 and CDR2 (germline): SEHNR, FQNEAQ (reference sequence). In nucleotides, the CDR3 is TGTGCCAGCAGCTTGGACAGCTTCACTGAAGCTTTCTTT. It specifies CASSLDSFTEAFF.

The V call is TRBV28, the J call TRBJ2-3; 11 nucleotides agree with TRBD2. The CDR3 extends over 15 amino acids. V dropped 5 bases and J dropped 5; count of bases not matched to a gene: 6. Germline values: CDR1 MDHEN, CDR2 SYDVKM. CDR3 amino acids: CASSPASGGRDTQYF. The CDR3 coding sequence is TGTGCCAGCAGTCCTGCTAGCGGGGGGAGAGATACGCAGTATTTT.

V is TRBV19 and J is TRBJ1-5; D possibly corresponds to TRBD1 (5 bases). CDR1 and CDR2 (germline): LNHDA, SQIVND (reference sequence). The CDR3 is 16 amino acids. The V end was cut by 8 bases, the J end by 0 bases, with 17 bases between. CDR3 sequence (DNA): TGTGCCAGTGGTCCAAATGGGGGGAATAGCAATCAGCCCCAGCATTTT. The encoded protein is CASGPNGGNSNQPQHF.

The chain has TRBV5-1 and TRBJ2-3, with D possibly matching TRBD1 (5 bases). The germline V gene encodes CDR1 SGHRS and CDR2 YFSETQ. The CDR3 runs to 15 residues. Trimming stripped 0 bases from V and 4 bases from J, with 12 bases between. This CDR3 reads CASSLGTGRSDTQYF. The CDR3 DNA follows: TGCGCCAGCAGCTTGGGAACAGGACGGTCAGATACGCAGTATTTT.

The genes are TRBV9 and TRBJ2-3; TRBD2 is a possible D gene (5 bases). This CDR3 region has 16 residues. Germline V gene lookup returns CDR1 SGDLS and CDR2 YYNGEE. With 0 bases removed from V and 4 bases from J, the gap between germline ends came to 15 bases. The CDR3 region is CASSVDYGRGPDTQYF. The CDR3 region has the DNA TGTGCCAGCAGCGTAGATTACGGCCGAGGGCCAGATACGCAGTATTTT.

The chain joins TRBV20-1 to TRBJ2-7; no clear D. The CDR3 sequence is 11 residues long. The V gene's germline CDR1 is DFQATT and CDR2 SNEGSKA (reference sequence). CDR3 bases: TGCAGCGTTTTGAGCTCCTACGAGCAGTACTTC. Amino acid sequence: CSVLSSYEQYF.

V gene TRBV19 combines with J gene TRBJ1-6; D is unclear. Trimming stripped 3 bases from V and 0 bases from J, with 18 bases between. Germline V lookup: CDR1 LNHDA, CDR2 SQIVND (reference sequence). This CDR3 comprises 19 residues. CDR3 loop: CASSMGGGRFSSYNSPLHF. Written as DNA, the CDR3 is TGTGCCAGTAGTATGGGTGGAGGGAGATTTAGCTCCTATAATTCACCCCTCCACTTT.

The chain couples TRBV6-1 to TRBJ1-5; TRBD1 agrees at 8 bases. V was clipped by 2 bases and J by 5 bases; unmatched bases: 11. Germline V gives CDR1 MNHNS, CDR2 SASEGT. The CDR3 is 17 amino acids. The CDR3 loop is CASSEPGGSSQDQPQHF. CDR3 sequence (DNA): TGTGCCAGCAGTGAACCAGGGGGCTCATCGCAGGATCAGCCCCAGCATTTT.